A selection of T cell receptor beta chains follows, all from one sample in a study of cytomegalovirus exposure and HLA in healthy donors. Assay: immunoSEQ multiplex PCR; the TCRdb copy retains only in-frame clones and omits some. The repertoire has over 150,000 clones, approximately 77% of them found once; the top ten carry under 1.5%. The sequenced sample was PBMCs. The receptors shown here come from a man aged 18 to 30 in good health and CMV-seronegative. The CDR3 runs from the conserved cysteine through the conserved F or W. D genes are given only for firm matches. Clone size appears in some rows only: once, few, many, or a class for an expanded clone.

cdr3_aa,cdr3_nt,clone_size,d_call,v_call,j_call
CSSSLGTGDGYTF,TGTTCCAGCAGCTTAGGGACAGGGGATGGCTACACCTTC,.,TRBD1,TRBV7-9,TRBJ1-2
CASSLAGRAVTDTQYF,TGCGCCAGCAGCTTAGCCGGGAGGGCGGTAACAGATACGCAGTATTTT,.,TRBD2,TRBV5-1,TRBJ2-3
CASSRGRAPTDTQYF,TGTGCCAGCAGCAGGGGGAGGGCGCCCACAGATACGCAGTATTTT,.,.,TRBV7-2,TRBJ2-3
CASSLAGVNYGYTF,TGTGCCAGCAGCTTGGCAGGGGTTAACTATGGCTACACCTTC,.,.,TRBV5-4,TRBJ1-2
CASSQGLAGGFSDTQYF,TGTGCCAGCAGCCAGGGACTAGCGGGAGGTTTTTCGGATACGCAGTATTTT,.,TRBD2,TRBV5-6,TRBJ2-3
CASSSDGTAYEQYF,TGTGCCAGCTCGTCAGACGGGACAGCCTACGAGCAGTACTTC,.,TRBD1,TRBV18,TRBJ2-7
CASSQVGPTGRGIYGYTF,TGTGCCAGCAGTCAAGTCGGCCCGACAGGGAGAGGCATCTATGGCTACACCTTC,.,TRBD1,TRBV6-1,TRBJ1-2
CASSLGHRGDTEAFF,TGCGCCAGCAGCTTGGGGCACAGGGGGGACACTGAAGCTTTCTTT,.,TRBD1,TRBV5-1,TRBJ1-1
CASSPADRGSYEQYF,TGTGCCAGCAGTCCGGCCGACAGGGGGTCCTACGAGCAGTACTTC,few,TRBD1,TRBV14,TRBJ2-7
CASSLGGVSYNEQFF,TGTGCCAGCAGCTTGGGGGGAGTCTCCTACAATGAGCAGTTCTTC,.,.,TRBV5-6,TRBJ2-1
CASSLTSGSQTQYF,TGTGCCAGCAGCCTGACTAGCGGGAGTCAGACCCAGTACTTC,.,TRBD2,TRBV7-8,TRBJ2-5
CASSLGPGTTYTDTQYF,TGTGCCAGCAGCTTGGGCCCCGGGACTACATACACAGATACGCAGTATTTT,.,TRBD2,TRBV5-6,TRBJ2-3
CSVLQYEQFF,TGCAGCGTTCTCCAGTATGAGCAGTTCTTC,.,.,TRBV29-1,TRBJ2-1
CASSYPSGPYEQYF,TGTGCCAGCAGCTACCCTAGCGGTCCCTACGAGCAGTACTTC,.,TRBD2,TRBV7-9,TRBJ2-7
CASIRTKAFF,TGTGCCAGCATTAGGACAAAAGCTTTCTTT,.,.,TRBV6-4,TRBJ1-1
CASSQRGPRGYGYTF,TGTGCCAGCAGCCAACGGGGGCCCAGGGGGTATGGCTACACCTTC,.,TRBD1,TRBV2,TRBJ1-2
CAIRTGTGSGETQYF,TGTGCCATCAGGACCGGGACAGGGTCCGGGGAGACCCAGTACTTC,.,TRBD1,TRBV10-3,TRBJ2-5
CASRGTGTSYEQYF,TGTGCCAGTCGAGGGACAGGCACTTCCTACGAGCAGTACTTC,.,TRBD1,TRBV6-5,TRBJ2-7
CSSSLQGLVDQETQYF,TGTTCCAGCAGCTTACAGGGACTAGTCGACCAAGAGACCCAGTACTTC,.,TRBD2,TRBV7-9,TRBJ2-5
CASSVPPGEGPYEQYF,TGTGCCAGCAGTGTCCCTCCAGGCGAGGGCCCCTACGAGCAGTACTTC,.,.,TRBV25-1,TRBJ2-7
CASSPGQDEQYF,TGTGCCAGCAGCCCCGGACAGGACGAGCAGTACTTC,once,TRBD1,TRBV5-6,TRBJ2-7
CASSLVRDVGSYNEQFF,TGCGCCAGCAGCTTGGTGCGGGACGTGGGCTCCTACAATGAGCAGTTCTTC,.,.,TRBV5-1,TRBJ2-1
CASRFGGGGEQYF,TGTGCCAGTAGGTTTGGAGGGGGCGGCGAGCAGTACTTC,.,.,TRBV19,TRBJ2-7
CASSLGGEGSEQYF,TGTGCCAGCAGTTTGGGGGGAGAAGGCTCCGAGCAGTACTTC,.,.,TRBV27,TRBJ2-7
CASSLDTGGTYEQYF,TGCGCCAGCAGCTTGGATACGGGGGGGACCTACGAGCAGTACTTC,.,TRBD2,TRBV5-1,TRBJ2-7
CASKPRTGGAETQYF,TGTGCCAGCAAACCGCGGACAGGGGGCGCGGAGACCCAGTACTTC,.,TRBD1,TRBV2,TRBJ2-5
CASSFRTGLSYEQYF,TGTGCCAGCAGCTTTAGGACAGGGCTCTCCTACGAGCAGTACTTC,.,TRBD1,TRBV5-6,TRBJ2-7
CASSPMGASNEKLFF,TGTGCCAGCAGCCCCATGGGGGCGTCTAATGAAAAACTGTTTTTT,once,.,TRBV7-9,TRBJ1-4
CASSQLPPAGYYNEQFF,TGCGCCAGCAGCCAACTTCCCCCCGCGGGATACTACAATGAGCAGTTCTTC,.,.,TRBV4-1,TRBJ2-1
CASKGQGAWETQYF,TGCGCCAGCAAAGGACAGGGGGCTTGGGAGACCCAGTACTTC,.,TRBD1,TRBV5-1,TRBJ2-5
CASSSSLAQETQYF,TGTGCCAGCAGTTCCTCACTAGCTCAAGAGACCCAGTACTTC,few,.,TRBV28,TRBJ2-5
CASSLTGMVYEQYF,TGTGCCAGCAGCTTGACAGGGATGGTGTACGAGCAGTACTTC,.,.,TRBV5-6,TRBJ2-7
CASSQGSGRDYEQYF,TGCGCCAGCAGCCAAGGGAGCGGGAGGGACTACGAGCAGTACTTC,.,TRBD2,TRBV4-3,TRBJ2-7
CSSSLPSGGTGSSYEQYF,TGTTCCAGCAGCTTACCGTCCGGGGGGACAGGGAGCTCCTACGAGCAGTACTTC,.,TRBD1,TRBV7-9,TRBJ2-7
CASSTTGGYEKLFF,TGTGCCAGCAGTACGACAGGGGGATACGAAAAACTGTTTTTT,.,TRBD1,TRBV28,TRBJ1-4
CASRQTTGGEPQHF,TGTGCCAGCAGGCAAACTACAGGGGGCGAACCCCAGCATTTT,.,TRBD1,TRBV6-5,TRBJ1-5
CASSGSGQTYNEQFF,TGTGCCAGCAGTGGGTCGGGACAGACCTACAATGAGCAGTTCTTC,.,TRBD1,TRBV6-1,TRBJ2-1
CASSPGTGQETQYF,TGTGCCAGCTCACCAGGGACAGGGCAGGAGACCCAGTACTTC,.,TRBD1,TRBV18,TRBJ2-5
CASSQVPYLGEQYF,TGCGCCAGCAGCCAAGTACCTTACTTGGGCGAGCAGTACTTC,once,.,TRBV4-1,TRBJ2-7
CASSQVQREDRNEQFF,TGCGCCAGCAGCCAAGTCCAGCGGGAGGACCGGAATGAGCAGTTCTTC,.,TRBD2,TRBV4-1,TRBJ2-1
CASSQLQSGDRKYEQYF,TGCGCCAGCAGCCAGCTCCAAAGTGGGGACAGAAAGTACGAGCAGTACTTC,few,TRBD1,TRBV4-1,TRBJ2-7
CASSGDRGLFGYTF,TGTGCCAGCAGTGGTGACAGGGGGCTTTTCGGCTACACCTTC,.,TRBD1,TRBV2,TRBJ1-2
CASSVAGTGNTQYF,TGTGCCAGCAGCGTAGCGGGGACAGGAAATACGCAGTATTTT,few,TRBD1,TRBV9,TRBJ2-3
CASTMNRPNYGYTF,TGTGCCAGTACGATGAACAGACCTAACTATGGCTACACCTTC,few,.,TRBV19,TRBJ1-2